The 16 T cell receptor beta chains below all came from one sample that was sequenced in a study of cytomegalovirus exposure and HLA in healthy donors. The PCR contained 60 Vbeta and 13 Jbeta primers. Libraries were prepared by immunoSEQ multiplex PCR; TCRdb keeps only in-frame clonotypes and omits some of them. The table has 150,000 to 180,000 clones, about 85% seen once. The sequenced material came from PBMCs. The receptors stem from a woman between 18 and 29 years old in good health and CMV-seronegative.

CDR3 in DNA: TGTGCCAGTGGTTCGGGACTAGCGGACAATGAGCAGTTCTTC. The encoded protein is CASGSGLADNEQFF. The V call is TRBV19, the J call TRBJ2-1, with 11 nucleotides matching TRBD2. Germline assignment: CDR1 LNHDA and CDR2 SQIVND (reference sequence). The CDR3 runs 14 residues. Germline trimming cut 8 bases from V and 5 bases from J; bases unmatched to any gene: 5.

V is TRBV9 and J is TRBJ1-2, with 9 bases aligning to TRBD1. This CDR3 is built from 16 residues. With 3 bases clipped from V and 8 bases from J, the junction kept 14 bases outside the gene matches. The germline V gene encodes CDR1 SGDLS and CDR2 YYNGEE. The chain's CDR3 is CASSAGTGKKFGGYTF. Written as DNA, the CDR3 is TGTGCCAGCAGCGCCGGGACAGGGAAGAAGTTTGGAGGCTACACCTTC.

This clone has a handful of counts. V is TRBV30 and J is TRBJ1-1; D remains ambiguous. Germline assignment: CDR1 GTSNPN and CDR2 SVGIG (reference sequence). Trimming took off 0 bases at V and 8 bases at J, with 4 bases between the two ends. The CDR3 loop spans 10 amino acids. In DNA form, the CDR3 reads TGTGCCTGGAGTGTACAGGAAGCTTTCTTT. Protein: CAWSVQEAFF.

This clone occurred a few times. The chain is built from TRBV5-1 and TRBJ1-1; D remains unclear. The CDR3 contains 14 residues. Between the trimmed V and J ends, which lost 4 bases and 3 bases, there was a span of 13 bases. CDR1 is SGHRS and CDR2 is YFSETQ in the germline V gene. The CDR3 spells CASSPQAWDTEAFF. DNA for the CDR3: TGCGCCAGCAGCCCGCAGGCGTGGGACACTGAAGCTTTCTTT. The full variable domain, with the rest looked up from reference TRBV5-1 and TRBJ1-1, is KAGVTQTPRYLIKTRGQQVTLSCSPISGHRSVSWYQQTPGQGLQFLFEYFSETQRNKGNFPGRFSGRQFSNSRSEMNVSTLELGDSALYLCASSPQAWDTEAFFGQGTRLTVV.

J is TRBJ2-2 and V is TRBV30; a weak D match, TRBD2 (5 bases). V lost 3 bases and J lost 3, with 11 bases in between. The CDR3 loop spans 14 amino acids. Germline V gives CDR1 GTSNPN, CDR2 SVGIG (reference sequence). This CDR3 reads CAWRVPGYTGELFF. The CDR3 DNA reads as TGTGCCTGGAGGGTTCCGGGGTACACCGGGGAGCTGTTTTTT.

This clone was seen a handful of times. The gene calls are TRBV18 and TRBJ1-1, with 8 bases identical to TRBD1. V gave up 0 bases and J gave up 2 bases; unmatched junction bases: 5. This CDR3 comprises 16 residues. CDR1 and CDR2 from the germline V gene are KGHSH and LQKENI. CDR3 DNA: TGTGCCAGCTCACCACCTCGCAGGGGGCCAAACACTGAAGCTTTCTTT. Its protein product is CASSPPRRGPNTEAFF. The full variable domain, completed using reference TRBV18 and TRBJ1-1, is NAGVMQNPRHLVRRRGQEARLRCSPMKGHSHVYWYRQLPEEGLKFMVYLQKENIIDESGMPKERFSAEFPKEGPSILRIQQVVRGDSAAYFCASSPPRRGPNTEAFFGQGTRLTVV.

The chain combines TRBV2 with TRBJ2-5; D gene uncertain. Germline V gene sequence: CDR1 SNHLY, CDR2 FYNNEI. V dropped 7 bases and J dropped 5 bases, with 8 bases sitting between them. The CDR3 contains 11 residues. Written as DNA, the CDR3 is TGTGCCAGCAAAAATGAGGAGACCCAGTACTTC. Its protein is CASKNEETQYF.

This sequence joins TRBV2 and TRBJ2-1, with TRBD2 as a possible D gene (6 bases). Germline CDR1 is SNHLY and CDR2 is FYNNEI. The V and J ends lost 6 bases and 0 bases respectively, with 12 bases between them. This CDR3 has 15 residues. In DNA, the CDR3 is TGTGCCAGCAGGGCGACGGGGGTCTCCTACAATGAGCAGTTCTTC. Its translation: CASRATGVSYNEQFF.

The chain recombines TRBV5-6 with TRBJ1-2; D is perhaps TRBD1 (5 bases). CDR3 length: 14 residues. The germline CDR1 and CDR2 sequences are SGHDT and YYEEEE. The V and J ends lost 0 bases and 7 bases respectively, with 13 bases between them. The CDR3 DNA follows: TGTGCCAGCAGCTTGGTTGGGGGGTCCGGTGGCTACACCTTC. It translates to CASSLVGGSGGYTF. Based on the CDR3 plus reference TRBV5-6 and TRBJ1-2, the full variable domain is DAGVTQSPTHLIKTRGQQVTLRCSPKSGHDTVSWYQQALGQGPQFIFQYYEEEERQRGNFPDRFSGHQFPNYSSELNVNALLLGDSALYLCASSLVGGSGGYTFGSGTRLTVV.

In its sample, this clone was seen a few times. The chain joins TRBV7-9 to TRBJ2-1; 7 bases map to TRBD2. The ends lost 7 bases at V and 8 bases at J; junction bases unmatched: 8. Germline V gene lookup returns CDR1 SEHNR and CDR2 FQNEAQ (reference sequence). CDR3 length: 13 residues. CDR3: CASTQAGQHEQFF. CDR3 DNA: TGTGCCAGCACCCAAGCGGGGCAGCATGAGCAGTTCTTC.

V and J are TRBV12-5 and TRBJ2-7; 8 bases fit TRBD1. This CDR3 has 16 residues. The V gene end was trimmed by 0 bases and the J gene end by 4 bases; junction bases not matched to a gene: 8. In germline, CDR1 is LGHNT, CDR2 FRNRAP. The CDR3 DNA is TGTGCTAGTGGTTTGGTTTCCGGGACAGGCGAATACGAGCAGTACTTC. Protein: CASGLVSGTGEYEQYF.

This clone was found a few times. The chain couples TRBV9 to TRBJ2-7; TRBD2 might be the D (6 bases). In germline, CDR1 is SGDLS, CDR2 YYNGEE. V was pared by 0 bases and J by 4 bases, with 26 bases between. The CDR3 is 19 residues long. This CDR3 reads CASSVDGVASETQDYEQYF. In nucleotides, the CDR3 is TGTGCCAGCAGCGTAGATGGCGTCGCTAGCGAAACTCAAGATTACGAGCAGTACTTC.

The chain employs TRBV29-1 and TRBJ1-5; TRBD1 matches 10 bases. The CDR3 has 13 residues. The germline V gene has CDR1 SQVTM and CDR2 ANQGSEA. The CDR3 loop reads CSTGDRGDQPQHF. As DNA, the CDR3 is TGCAGTACGGGGGACAGGGGAGATCAGCCCCAGCATTTT. Together with reference TRBV29-1 and TRBJ1-5, the CDR3 gives the full variable domain: SAVISQKPSRDICQRGTSLTIQCQVDSQVTMMFWYRQQPGQSLTLIATANQGSEATYESGFVIDKFPISRPNLTFSTLTVSNMSPEDSSIYLCSTGDRGDQPQHFGDGTRLSIL.

This chain links TRBV27 with TRBJ2-3; weak D call: TRBD2 (6 bases). Per germline, CDR1 MNHEY and CDR2 SMNVEV (reference sequence). V lost 6 bases and J 11 bases, leaving 18 bases between the germline ends. This CDR3 has 13 amino acids. This CDR3 reads CASSLFPGGEQYF. The CDR3 DNA reads as TGTGCCAGCAGCCTGTTTCCTGGCGGGGAGCAGTATTTT.

This chain links TRBV15 with TRBJ2-7, with TRBD1 matching over 11 bases. The CDR3 has 14 amino acids. The junction had 0 bases not matched to a gene; V was cut back by 3 bases and J by 2 bases. From germline, CDR1 is LNHNV and CDR2 YYDKDF (reference sequence). The CDR3 coding sequence is TGTGCCACCAGCAGGGGACAGGGGGCCTACGAGCAGTACTTC. Translating it yields CATSRGQGAYEQYF.

The V call is TRBV7-2, the J call TRBJ1-2; D is unresolved. Trimming stripped 3 bases from V and 0 bases from J, with 5 bases between. The CDR3 has 13 amino acids. Germline CDR1 reads SGHTA; CDR2 reads FQGNSA. The CDR3 DNA sequence: TGTGCCAGCAGCTTTCTCCCTAACTATGGCTACACCTTC. Translated, it gives CASSFLPNYGYTF.